A single T cell receptor beta chain is shown here with its context. Sequenced by immunoSEQ multiplex PCR; TCRdb stores in-frame clones only, minus some. The data hold some 10,000 clones, with roughly 85% observed a single time. This entry belongs to a study of monozygotic twins with cystic fibrosis. The germline V gene encodes CDR1 SNHLY and CDR2 FYNNEI. The CDR3 covers 13 residues. V lost 1 base, J lost 8 bases, and 11 bases lay in between. This chain links TRBV2 with TRBJ1-1; D not certain. The clonotype comes from a man aged 18 to 30 with cystic fibrosis. Material for sequencing was blood. CDR3 loop: CASSEVLPHEAFF. Here the CDR3 DNA reads TGTGCCAGCAGTGAAGTTCTTCCACACGAAGCTTTCTTT.